A single sample gave rise to the 22 T cell receptor beta chains below, sequenced in a study of human T cells and chemical hapten exposure. TCRdb ran MiXCR on the RACE reads and lists one entry per CDR3 protein. The sample has about 200,000 distinct CDR3 sequences, approximately 26% seen once; the top ten hold 2.5%. Time point denoted: patch test 3, about 24 weeks after DPC sensitization. The treatment denotes: therapeutic diphenylcyclopropenone sensitization with weekly scalp DPC. The input for sequencing was whole blood, taken in connection with sensitization to the hapten diphenylcyclopropenone (DPC). These receptor sequences come from a woman between 40 and 50 years old with alopecia areata. Some clones in this sample may be carry-over from other donors' samples.

Only a few counts were recorded for this clonotype. The V and J genes are TRBV18 and TRBJ2-2; the D gene is possibly TRBD1 (5 bases). V lost 3 bases, J lost 4 bases, and 18 bases lay in between. Germline V gene data show CDR1 as KGHSH and CDR2 as LQKENI. There are 17 residues in the CDR3. The CDR3 here is CASSPWAGPDGTGELFF. The DNA for the CDR3 is TGTGCCAGCTCACCGTGGGCAGGGCCCGATGGCACCGGGGAGCTGTTTTTT.

The chain couples TRBV7-2 to TRBJ1-5, with D uncertain. V was cut by 2 bases and J by 9 bases, with 17 bases left in between. Germline CDR1 SGHTA, CDR2 FQGNSA. CDR3 length: 15 residues. The CDR3 region is CASSLSGQSYLPQHF. The CDR3 DNA sequence: TGTGCCAGCAGCTTATCTGGCCAGAGTTACCTGCCCCAGCATTTT.

The chain recombines TRBV7-3 with TRBJ2-7; TRBD2 is a possible D gene (6 bases). The CDR3 has 15 amino acids. Germline CDR1 is SGHTA and CDR2 is FQGTGA. The V end lost 2 bases, the J end lost 2 bases, and 13 bases lay between the germline ends. As DNA, the CDR3 is TGTGCCAGCAGCTTACTAGGTTCGGGGGCCTACGAGCAGTACTTC. The encoded protein is CASSLLGSGAYEQYF.

The chain couples TRBV7-2 to TRBJ1-5; D gene uncertain. Trimming shortened V by 2 bases and J by 5 bases, and 10 bases separated the two germline ends. CDR1 and CDR2 from the germline V gene are SGHTA and FQGNSA. The CDR3 is made up of 14 amino acids. The CDR3 nucleotides read TGTGCCAGCAGCTTAACGGGGTTGTATCAGCCCCAGCATTTT. Its protein is CASSLTGLYQPQHF.

This chain connects TRBV12-3 or TRBV12-4 to TRBJ2-4, with TRBD1 matching 7 bases. This CDR3 region has 12 residues. Trimming took 6 bases from V and 13 from J; bases not matched to a gene: 9. CDR3 sequence: CASSRGRDRQYF. The CDR3 bases are TGTGCCAGCAGCCGAGGCCGGGACAGACAGTACTTC.

This clonotype was counted only a few times. This sequence joins TRBV7-2 and TRBJ2-7; 9 bases fit TRBD1. This CDR3 has 15 residues. The junction had 3 bases not matched to a gene; V was cut back by 0 bases and J by 3 bases. Germline loops: CDR1 SGHTA, CDR2 FQGNSA. In nucleotides, the CDR3 is TGTGCCAGCAGCTTAGCAACGGGACAGGGCTACGAGCAGTACTTC. Translated, it gives CASSLATGQGYEQYF.

The genes are TRBV9 and TRBJ1-2; D possibly corresponds to TRBD1 (5 bases). V lost 0 bases, J lost 2 bases, and 11 bases lay in between. The CDR3 has 15 amino acids. Germline V gives CDR1 SGDLS, CDR2 YYNGEE. The CDR3 DNA is TGTGCCAGCAGCGTAGCAGCCCAGGGAAACTATGGCTACACCTTC. Translating it yields CASSVAAQGNYGYTF.

This clonotype was counted ten times or more. J is TRBJ2-5 and V is TRBV20-1, with D possibly TRBD1 on 5 matching bases. The germline gives CDR1 DFQATT, CDR2 SNEGSKA (reference sequence). The CDR3 covers 11 residues. With 3 bases removed from V and 4 bases from J, the gap between germline ends came to 6 bases. CDR3 protein: CSASDRETQYF. The DNA for the CDR3 is TGCAGTGCTAGTGACAGAGAGACCCAGTACTTC.

The V gene is TRBV6-5, the J gene TRBJ2-6, with TRBD2 as a possible D gene (5 bases). Germline V gene data show CDR1 as MNHEY and CDR2 as SVGAGI. Deletions cut 5 bases from V and 0 bases from J, with 8 bases between. The CDR3 is 15 residues long. The CDR3 protein is CASSNGGSGANVLTF. As DNA, the CDR3 is TGTGCCAGCAGTAACGGAGGCTCTGGGGCCAACGTCCTGACTTTC.

V and J are TRBV6-5 and TRBJ2-7; 11 bases align to TRBD2. Germline lookup yields CDR1 MNHEY and CDR2 SVGAGI. V lost 5 bases and J lost 4; bases outside the gene matches: 7. This CDR3 has 15 residues. CDR3 nucleotide sequence: TGTGCCAGCAGTACAAGACTAGCGGGAAGGTACGAGCAGTACTTC. Translating it yields CASSTRLAGRYEQYF.

The genes are TRBV28 and TRBJ2-3; D not resolved. The CDR3 is made up of 14 amino acids. Trimming took 5 bases from V and 2 from J, leaving 11 bases between them. The germline V gene encodes CDR1 MDHEN and CDR2 SYDVKM. The CDR3 nucleotides are TGTGCCAGCAGTGGAGCATCCTTCACAGATACGCAGTATTTT. Its protein is CASSGASFTDTQYF.

The chain links TRBV4-2 to TRBJ2-5, with D maybe TRBD2 (5 bases). Germline V gives CDR1 LGHNA, CDR2 YNFKEQ. This CDR3 has 15 amino acids. Deletions cut 1 base from V and 4 bases from J, with 13 bases between. The CDR3 is CASSQGLLATETQYF. As DNA, the CDR3 is TGTGCCAGCAGCCAAGGACTACTGGCTACAGAGACCCAGTACTTC.

This chain connects TRBV7-2 to TRBJ1-2; 12 nucleotides line up with TRBD1. CDR1 SGHTA and CDR2 FQGNSA come from the germline V gene. The CDR3 contains 15 residues. With 4 bases clipped from V and 6 bases from J, the junction kept 6 bases outside the gene matches. The CDR3 DNA follows: TGTGCCAGCAGCTCATCGGGACAGGGGGCTGATGGCTACACCTTC. This codes for CASSSSGQGADGYTF.

V is TRBV4-3 and J is TRBJ2-3, with D unresolved. V lost 0 bases and J 8 bases, leaving 9 bases between the germline ends. Germline V gene data show CDR1 as LGHNA and CDR2 as YSLEER. The CDR3 has 13 residues. This chain's CDR3 is CASSQDHGGTQYF. CDR3 DNA: TGCGCCAGCAGCCAAGATCATGGCGGTACGCAGTATTTT.

The table lists this clonotype with a few counts. The chain is built from TRBV9 and TRBJ2-4; D is perhaps TRBD2 (6 bases). The CDR3 runs to 18 residues. With 4 bases removed from V and 8 bases from J, the gap between germline ends came to 28 bases. CDR1 and CDR2 from the germline V gene are SGDLS and YYNGEE. Here the CDR3 DNA reads TGTGCCAGCAGCAGGCCCCTCGCCCCCGGGGGTTCCGGGGACATTCAGTACTTC. Protein: CASSRPLAPGGSGDIQYF.

This clonotype appeared a single time. The chain recombines TRBV18 with TRBJ2-3; D uncertain. Trimming left V 1 base short and J 3 bases short, with 8 bases between. The CDR3 contains 14 residues. CDR1 KGHSH and CDR2 LQKENI come from the germline V gene. The CDR3 reads CASSPQQDTDTQYF. CDR3 sequence (DNA): TGTGCCAGCTCACCACAGCAGGATACAGATACGCAGTATTTT. Full variable domain (rest looked up from reference TRBV18 and TRBJ2-3): NAGVMQNPRHLVRRRGQEARLRCSPMKGHSHVYWYRQLPEEGLKFMVYLQKENIIDESGMPKERFSAEFPKEGPSILRIQQVVRGDSAAYFCASSPQQDTDTQYFGPGTRLTVL.

This clonotype appeared a few times. Possible read error: a much larger clone is one base away. The chain recombines TRBV5-5 with TRBJ1-1; tentatively, D is TRBD1 (6 bases). In germline, CDR1 is SGHKS, CDR2 YYEKEE (reference sequence). CDR3 length equals 13 residues. With 3 bases removed from V and 4 bases from J, the gap between germline ends came to 10 bases. The DNA of the CDR3 is TGTGCCAGCAGCTGGGGGCTTGGCACTGAAGCTTTCTTT. It encodes CASSWGLGTEAFF.

A few counts support this clonotype. The chain couples TRBV20-1 to TRBJ2-7; 7 bases line up with TRBD2. The CDR3 has 14 residues. Unmatched junction bases numbered 5, after V lost 3 bases and J lost 0 bases. The V gene's germline CDR1 is DFQATT and CDR2 SNEGSKA (reference sequence). CDR3 protein: CSASNLADSYEQYF. The CDR3, as DNA: TGCAGTGCTAGTAACCTAGCGGACTCCTACGAGCAGTACTTC.

This clonotype came up a few times. The chain links TRBV28 to TRBJ2-3; TRBD2 aligns across 8 bases. The V and J ends lost 3 bases and 1 base, in that order; junction bases with no gene match: 9. The V gene's germline CDR1 is MDHEN and CDR2 SYDVKM. CDR3 length equals 17 residues. The CDR3, as DNA: TGTGCCAGCAGTTTGGTGTTTAGCGGGATACGCACAGATACGCAGTATTTT. Its translation is CASSLVFSGIRTDTQYF.

This clonotype was picked up a small number of times. The chain couples TRBV10-3 to TRBJ2-2; TRBD1 might be the D (6 bases). In germline, CDR1 is ENHRY, CDR2 SYGVKD. V was cut by 5 bases and J by 7 bases, with 17 bases left in between. The CDR3 covers 15 residues. CDR3 amino acids: CAISPGDVNGGELFF. The CDR3 nucleotides are TGTGCCATCAGTCCAGGGGATGTTAATGGCGGGGAGCTGTTTTTT.

This clonotype has just a few counts. The rearrangement links TRBV28 to TRBJ1-4, with 7 bases that match TRBD1. Per the germline V gene, CDR1 is MDHEN and CDR2 is SYDVKM. Losses at the gene ends were 6 bases for V and 4 bases for J; bases not matched to a gene: 5. The CDR3 spans 14 residues. For the CDR3, the DNA is TGTGCCAGCAGCGTCGGGACAGTTAATGAAAAACTGTTTTTT. Protein sequence: CASSVGTVNEKLFF.

The CDR3 region is CSAAGTGVTDTQYF. In DNA, the CDR3 is TGCAGTGCTGCCGGGACAGGGGTCACAGATACGCAGTATTTT. The chain employs TRBV20-1 and TRBJ2-3; 10 bases line up with TRBD1. The V gene end was trimmed by 5 bases and the J gene end by 2 bases; junction bases not matched to a gene: 4. This CDR3 spans 14 amino acids. CDR1 and CDR2 (germline): DFQATT, SNEGSKA (reference sequence).